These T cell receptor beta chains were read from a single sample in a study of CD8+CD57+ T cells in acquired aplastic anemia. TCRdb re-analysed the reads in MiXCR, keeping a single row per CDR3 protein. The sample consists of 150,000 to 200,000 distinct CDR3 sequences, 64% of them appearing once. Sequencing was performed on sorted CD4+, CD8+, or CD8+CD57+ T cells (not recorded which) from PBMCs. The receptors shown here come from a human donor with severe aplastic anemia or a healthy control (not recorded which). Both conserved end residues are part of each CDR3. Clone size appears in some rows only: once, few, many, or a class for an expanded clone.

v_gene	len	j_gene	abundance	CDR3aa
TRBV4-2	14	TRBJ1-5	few	CASSPDASNQPQHF
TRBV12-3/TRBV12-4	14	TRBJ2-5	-	CASSLSHTRETQYF
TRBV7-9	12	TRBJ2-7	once	CASSWGVDEQYF
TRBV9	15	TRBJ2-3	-	CASSVTSGGPDTQYF
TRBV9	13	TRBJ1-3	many	CASSVEIGNTIYF
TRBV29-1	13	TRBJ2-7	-	CSVVTGFSYEQYF
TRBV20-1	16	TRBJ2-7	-	CSARNPTGTRVYEQYF
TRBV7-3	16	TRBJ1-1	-	CASSLVKGTMNTEAFF
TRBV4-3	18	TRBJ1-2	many	CASSQDHFTQGGNYGYTF
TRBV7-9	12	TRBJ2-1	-	CASSHTGNEQFF
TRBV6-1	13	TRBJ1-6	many	CASGQGANSPLHF
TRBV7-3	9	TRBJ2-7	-	CASTYEQYF
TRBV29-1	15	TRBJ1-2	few	CSVGSLIAVNYGYTF
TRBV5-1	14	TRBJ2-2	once	CASSYGQGTGELFF
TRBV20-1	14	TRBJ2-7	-	CSAPVHRGTYEQYF
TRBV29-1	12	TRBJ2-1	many	CSVPLANNEQFF
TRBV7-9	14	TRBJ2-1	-	CASSSGQGSNEQFF
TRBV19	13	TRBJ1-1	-	CASRKDTNTEAFF
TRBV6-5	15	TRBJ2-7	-	CASTFNGGGLYEQYF